These 18 T cell receptor beta chains share one sample of origin, sequenced in a study of human T cells and chemical hapten exposure. The time point is: patch test 1, 2 weeks after DPC sensitization. Noted treatment: therapeutic diphenylcyclopropenone sensitization with weekly scalp DPC. TCRdb redid the calling of the RACE reads with MiXCR, one entry per CDR3 protein. The table records 80,000 to 100,000 distinct CDR3 sequences, about 7.5% of them present only once. This material consisted of whole blood, taken in connection with sensitization to the hapten diphenylcyclopropenone (DPC). Receptor source: a woman in her 30s with alopecia areata. Some clones in this sample may be carry-over from other donors' samples.

In its sample, this clonotype was seen a few times. This rearrangement joins TRBV11-2 to TRBJ2-3; perhaps D is TRBD1 or TRBD2 (6 bases each). The germline V gene encodes CDR1 SGHAT and CDR2 FQNNGV. V lost 4 bases to trimming and J lost 1 base, with 12 bases between them. The CDR3 is 15 residues long. CDR3 sequence (DNA): TGTGCCAGCAGCTCCGGGGGCCGAGGCACAGATACGCAGTATTTT. It is translated as CASSSGGRGTDTQYF.

This clonotype was found a few times. This rearrangement joins TRBV20-1 to TRBJ1-1, with D possibly matching TRBD1 (5 bases). The germline V gene encodes CDR1 DFQATT and CDR2 SNEGSKA (reference sequence). The CDR3 loop spans 14 amino acids. V gave up 6 bases and J gave up 2 bases, with 16 bases separating them. Written as DNA, the CDR3 is TGCAGTGCACGCCAGGTGAGGGGAAACACTGAAGCTTTCTTT. It translates to CSARQVRGNTEAFF.

This clonotype was seen repeatedly, ten times or more. The chain joins TRBV5-1 to TRBJ2-3; 10 bases match TRBD2. The CDR3 has 16 amino acids. Germline loops: CDR1 SGHRS, CDR2 YFSETQ. Unmatched junction bases numbered 15, after V lost 9 bases and J lost 5 bases. The CDR3 loop is CATAAASGGAVDTQYF. CDR3 nucleotides: TGCGCCACCGCGGCCGCTAGCGGGGGAGCGGTAGATACGCAGTATTTT.

This chain links TRBV20-1 with TRBJ1-4, with 9 bases lining up with TRBD1. The CDR3 spans 13 residues. The ends lost 3 bases at V and 8 bases at J; junction bases unmatched: 4. CDR1 and CDR2 (germline): DFQATT, SNEGSKA (reference sequence). DNA of the CDR3: TGCAGTGCTAGCGGGACAGGGAACGAAAAACTGTTTTTT. It codes for CSASGTGNEKLFF.

This clonotype was observed at least ten times. This chain uses TRBV13 with TRBJ2-5; possibly TRBD1 or TRBD2 for D (6 bases each). The ends were cut back, 7 bases at V and 5 bases at J, with 17 bases in the middle. CDR1 and CDR2 (germline): PRHDT, FYEKMQ (reference sequence). This CDR3 spans 14 amino acids. In DNA form, the CDR3 reads TGTGCCAGCACCTGGCAGGGGAGGTTTGAGACCCAGTACTTC. Protein sequence: CASTWQGRFETQYF. The whole variable domain, remainder taken from reference TRBV13 and TRBJ2-5, is AAGVIQSPRHLIKEKRETATLKCYPIPRHDTVYWYQQGPGQDPQFLISFYEKMQSDKGSIPDRFSAQQFSDYHSELNMSSLELGDSALYFCASTWQGRFETQYFGPGTRLLVL.

This clonotype was seen at least ten times. The V gene is TRBV10-2, the J gene TRBJ1-1; D call uncertain. Germline-derived CDR1 and CDR2 are WSHSY and SAAADI. The CDR3 extends over 13 amino acids. V lost 5 bases to trimming and J lost 5 bases, with 12 bases between them. CDR3 DNA sequence: TGCGCCAGCAGTCAGTGGGCCGGGACTGAAGCTTTCTTT. Its translation: CASSQWAGTEAFF.

The table lists this clonotype with many counts. V and J are TRBV6-1 and TRBJ2-1; TRBD2 matches 10 bases. In germline, CDR1 is MNHNS, CDR2 SASEGT. There are 14 residues in the CDR3. V trimming: 7 bases; J trimming: 2 bases; junction bases outside the gene matches: 2. CDR3 DNA: TGTGCCAGCAAGCGGGGGGGCGCCTACAATGAGCAGTTCTTC. Amino acid sequence: CASKRGGAYNEQFF.

This chain uses TRBV12-3 or TRBV12-4 with TRBJ1-1, with D unclear. The CDR3 consists of 13 residues. The V and J ends lost 3 bases and 5 bases respectively, with 10 bases between them. The CDR3 nucleotides read TGTGCCAGCAGTTTCCTGGGTTGGACTGAAGCTTTCTTT. It encodes CASSFLGWTEAFF.

The chain couples TRBV10-3 to TRBJ1-5; D gene uncertain. There are 16 residues in the CDR3. V gave up 2 bases and J gave up 0 bases, with 11 bases separating them. Germline CDR1 and CDR2: ENHRY and SYGVKD. In DNA form, the CDR3 reads TGTGCCATCAGTGAGACAGCCAAGCATAGCAATCAGCCCCAGCATTTT. The encoded protein is CAISETAKHSNQPQHF.

This clonotype was recorded a few times. The genes are TRBV6-5 and TRBJ1-1; 9 bases are shared with TRBD1. J lost 3 bases, V lost 0 bases, and 11 bases had no gene match. Germline lookup yields CDR1 MNHEY and CDR2 SVGAGI. The CDR3 has 18 residues. CDR3 region: CASSYSMWWDREDTEAFF. Here the CDR3 DNA reads TGTGCCAGCAGTTACTCGATGTGGTGGGACAGGGAGGACACTGAAGCTTTCTTT.

This clonotype was recorded at least ten times. The chain is built from TRBV12-3 or TRBV12-4 and TRBJ1-2, with 9 bases fitting TRBD1. The CDR3 sequence is 13 residues long. The CDR3 DNA reads TGTGTCGCGGGACAGGGAGATAACTATGGCTACACCTTC. Amino acid sequence: CVAGQGDNYGYTF.

The chain is built from TRBV4-1 and TRBJ1-5; tentative D call: TRBD1 (6 bases). This CDR3 region has 16 residues. V gave up 5 bases and J gave up 2 bases, with 16 bases separating them. Germline loops: CDR1 MGHRA, CDR2 YSYEKL. CDR3 coding DNA: TGCGCCAGCAGCAACCGTAGGGACACAGGCAATCAGCCCCAGCATTTT. Residues: CASSNRRDTGNQPQHF.

The chain is built from TRBV10-3 and TRBJ2-2; a weak D match, TRBD1 (6 bases). V shed 8 bases and J shed 5 bases, with 18 bases lying between them. The CDR3 runs 15 residues. The germline V gene encodes CDR1 ENHRY and CDR2 SYGVKD. The DNA of the CDR3 is TGTGCCATCGGAGGACAGAGGGTGGTTACCGGGGAGCTGTTTTTT. This encodes CAIGGQRVVTGELFF.

The DNA for the CDR3 is TGCAGTGCTAGAGAGGGAGGGGGCGGAACGTATGGCTACACCTTC. This sequence encodes CSAREGGGGTYGYTF. This chain connects TRBV20-1 to TRBJ1-2, with 7 bases lining up with TRBD1. The trim removed 0 bases at V and 5 bases at J, leaving 9 bases unmatched. The CDR3 is made up of 15 amino acids. CDR1 and CDR2 from the germline V gene are DFQATT and SNEGSKA (reference sequence).

This clonotype was recorded a few times. V gene TRBV2 combines with J gene TRBJ1-3; 7 bases agree with TRBD1. J was trimmed by 3 bases and V by 8 bases; bases with no gene match: 4. CDR3 length equals 13 residues. Germline V CDR1 and CDR2: SNHLY, FYNNEI. CDR3: CASRGQSGNTIYF. The CDR3 DNA follows: TGTGCCAGCCGGGGACAGAGTGGAAACACCATATATTTT.

This sequence joins TRBV6-4 and TRBJ2-5; TRBD2 aligns across 8 bases. This CDR3 has 15 residues. CDR1 and CDR2 from the germline V gene are MRHNA and SNTAGT. The V segment lost 3 bases and the J segment 4 bases; nucleotides outside the gene matches: 7. The CDR3, as DNA: TGTGCCAGCAGTGAGGCAGCGGGGGAAGGAGAGACCCAGTACTTC. Protein product: CASSEAAGEGETQYF.

Many counts were recorded for this clonotype. The chain uses TRBV12-3 or TRBV12-4 and TRBJ1-5, with D uncertain. CDR3 size: 16 residues. V was cut by 3 bases and J by 0 bases, with 12 bases left in between. CDR3 in DNA: TGTGCCAGCAGTTTCTCGAGGTACGGTAGCAATCAGCCCCAGCATTTT. As protein: CASSFSRYGSNQPQHF.

This clonotype has a handful of counts. This rearrangement joins TRBV30 to TRBJ1-2; weak D call: TRBD1 (6 bases). Germline V lookup: CDR1 GTSNPN, CDR2 SVGIG (reference sequence). V was trimmed by 4 bases and J by 9 bases, leaving 18 bases between them. The length of the CDR3 is 13 residues. The CDR3 DNA reads TGTGCCTGGAACTGGGGGACGGGGACAAGCTACACCTTC. Encoded protein: CAWNWGTGTSYTF.